This TCR beta chain was recovered during a study of cytomegalovirus exposure and HLA in healthy donors. The donors gave bone marrow, and they were healthy. PCR employed 60 Vbeta and 13 Jbeta primers. Data came from immunoSEQ multiplex PCR; TCRdb stores just in-frame clones and leaves some out. The data hold about 130,000 clones, with around 72% observed a single time. In this sample, this clone turned up a few times. The CDR3 is 18 residues long. Germline assignment: CDR1 LNHNV and CDR2 YYDKDF (reference sequence). V lost 2 bases, J lost 0 bases, and 17 bases lay in between. V gene TRBV15 combines with J gene TRBJ2-1, with D possibly being TRBD2 (6 bases). The clonotype comes from a man younger than 30 in good health and CMV-seropositive. Sequenced sample: PBMCs. The CDR3, as DNA: TGTGCCACCAGCAGACCATGGACTACGCCTAGCTCCTACAATGAGCAGTTCTTC. It specifies CATSRPWTTPSSYNEQFF.